These 4 T cell receptor beta chains were all obtained from the same sample, sequenced in a study of cytomegalovirus exposure and HLA in healthy donors. It was with 60 Vbeta and 13 Jbeta primers that the PCR ran. Method: immunoSEQ multiplex PCR; TCRdb's copy keeps in-frame clones and lacks some. The profile shows tens of thousands of clones, around 73% of them singletons. The sample comprised PBMCs. Receptors originate from a man aged 45-65 years in good health and CMV-seronegative.

V is TRBV2 and J is TRBJ2-4, with 7 bases that match TRBD1. This CDR3 region has 16 residues. Germline CDR1 reads SNHLY; CDR2 reads FYNNEI. V was clipped by 6 bases and J by 0 bases; unmatched bases: 8. CDR3 protein: CASSPGGILAKNIQYF. As DNA, the CDR3 is TGTGCCAGCAGCCCAGGGGGAATCTTAGCCAAAAACATTCAGTACTTC.

The chain is built from TRBV7-2 and TRBJ2-7; the D gene is possibly TRBD2 (6 bases). Per the germline V gene, CDR1 is SGHTA and CDR2 is FQGNSA. This CDR3 has 14 residues. V was cut by 4 bases and J by 2 bases, with 12 bases left in between. CDR3 sequence: CASSSGVGPYEQYF. The CDR3 region has the DNA TGTGCCAGCAGCTCGGGAGTGGGTCCCTACGAGCAGTACTTC. Supplemented by reference TRBV7-2 and TRBJ2-7, the full variable domain reads GAGVSQSPSNKVTEKGKDVELRCDPISGHTALYWYRQSLGQGLEFLIYFQGNSAPDKSGLPSDRFSAERTGGSVSTLTIQRTQQEDSAVYLCASSSGVGPYEQYFGPGTRLTVT.

This clone was counted between two and nine times. The genes are TRBV19 and TRBJ2-3; D uncertain. This CDR3 has 14 residues. V lost 5 bases to trimming and J lost 3 bases, with 12 bases between them. Germline assignment: CDR1 LNHDA and CDR2 SQIVND (reference sequence). The CDR3 DNA reads TGTGCCAGTAGTTCCCTTACAGAGACAGATACGCAGTATTTT. This sequence encodes CASSSLTETDTQYF. Full variable domain (missing parts from reference TRBV19 and TRBJ2-3): DGGITQSPKYLFRKEGQNVTLSCEQNLNHDAMYWYRQDPGQGLRLIYYSQIVNDFQKGDIAEGYSVSREKKESFPLTVTSAQKNPTAFYLCASSSLTETDTQYFGPGTRLTVL.

CDR3 amino acids: CASSPQGAGNTIYF. CDR3 in DNA: TGTGCCAGTAGTCCACAGGGGGCTGGAAACACCATATATTTT. This sequence joins TRBV19 and TRBJ1-3, with 8 bases that match TRBD1. The CDR3 has 14 residues. The V and J ends lost 5 bases and 2 bases, in that order; junction bases with no gene match: 2. Germline loops: CDR1 LNHDA, CDR2 SQIVND (reference sequence).